The 18 T cell receptor beta chains below come from one sample, sequenced in a study of blood T cells in healthy people across ages. Combining a sample-barcoded 5' primer with a J-beta primer mix, a second PCR ran for roughly 7 to 12 cycles. TCRdb used MiXCR to reprocess the 5' RACE reads, holding one entry per CDR3 protein. Among about 1.4 million distinct CDR3 sequences, around 59% were seen once, and the ten largest hold roughly 6.3%. Sequenced input: blood. Receptor source: a man younger than 35 in good health.

Only one count was recorded for this clonotype. The chain employs TRBV7-2 and TRBJ1-2; no definite D call. This CDR3 is built from 16 residues. V gave up 1 base and J gave up 1 base, with 13 bases separating them. Germline CDR1 and CDR2: SGHTA and FQGNSA. CDR3 region: CASSLERSHLNYGYTF. The CDR3 coding sequence is TGTGCCAGCAGCTTAGAACGTTCCCACCTTAACTATGGCTACACCTTC.

The CDR3 nucleotides read TGTGCCAGCAGCCCCGTGATGGGACAGGGAATTCGAGCTTTCTTT. It specifies CASSPVMGQGIRAFF. V usage is TRBV7-9 and J usage is TRBJ1-1; 9 nucleotides agree with TRBD1. V was pared by 5 bases and J by 10 bases, with 14 bases of the junction left unmatched. Germline CDR1 reads SEHNR; CDR2 reads FQNEAQ (reference sequence). The CDR3 is made up of 15 amino acids. The full variable domain, rest sourced from reference TRBV7-9 and TRBJ1-1, is DTGVSQNPRHKITKRGQNVTFRCDPISEHNRLYWYRQTLGQGPEFLTYFQNEAQLEKSRLLSDRFSAERPKGSFSTLEIQRTEQGDSAMYLCASSPVMGQGIRAFFGQGTRLTVV.

This sequence joins TRBV5-1 and TRBJ2-1; D is undetermined. Germline loops: CDR1 SGHRS, CDR2 YFSETQ. Trimming shortened V by 2 bases and J by 4 bases, and 10 bases separated the two germline ends. The CDR3 has 14 amino acids. As DNA, the CDR3 is TGCGCCAGCAGCTTCCGGAGTCTTTACAATGAGCAGTTCTTC. Translation: CASSFRSLYNEQFF.

This clonotype was seen more than once but under ten times. CDR3 sequence reads: CASSKGGFYEQYF. Here the CDR3 DNA reads TGTGCCAGCAGCAAAGGGGGGTTTTACGAGCAGTACTTC. This rearrangement joins TRBV21-1 to TRBJ2-5; the table assigns TRBD1, which was not confirmed against the DNA. The J call may be incorrect, as the DNA end agrees better with TRBJ2-7. TRBV21-1 is a pseudogene. The CDR3 loop spans 13 amino acids.

The chain employs TRBV20-1 and TRBJ2-1, with 9 positions matching TRBD1. Germline CDR1 reads DFQATT; CDR2 reads SNEGSKA (reference sequence). The CDR3 totals 13 residues. Unmatched junction bases numbered 5, after V lost 3 bases and J lost 8 bases. CDR3 sequence reads: CSASKQGADEQFF. CDR3 nucleotide sequence: TGCAGTGCTAGTAAACAGGGGGCCGATGAGCAGTTCTTC.

This chain connects TRBV27 to TRBJ2-1; 9 bases match TRBD1. The CDR3 is 15 amino acids. Germline V gives CDR1 MNHEY, CDR2 SMNVEV (reference sequence). The V gene end was trimmed by 8 bases and the J gene end by 5 bases; junction bases not matched to a gene: 10. The CDR3 DNA reads TGTGCCAGCCGTACAACGGGACAGGGCCACAATGAGCAGTTCTTC. Its translation: CASRTTGQGHNEQFF.

CDR3 sequence reads: CASSSGTF. CDR3 sequence (DNA): TGTGCCAGCAGCTCGGGCACCTTC. The chain recombines TRBV7-6 with TRBJ1-2; D gene unclear. V was shortened by 4 bases and J by 13 bases, with 4 bases between the two germline ends. CDR1 and CDR2 (germline): SGHVS, FNYEAQ. The CDR3 spans 8 residues. The full variable domain, with the rest looked up from reference TRBV7-6 and TRBJ1-2, is GAGVSQSPRYKVTKRGQDVALRCDPISGHVSLYWYRQALGQGPEFLTYFNYEAQQDKSGLPNDRFSAERPEGSISTLTIQRTEQRDSAMYRCASSSGTFGSGTRLTVV.

J is TRBJ2-5 and V is TRBV20-1; D uncertain. V lost 4 bases and J lost 1, with 10 bases in between. CDR1 is DFQATT, CDR2 SNEGSKA, per germline (reference sequence). The CDR3 has 13 residues. This CDR3 is CSAKLVGQETQYF. The CDR3 nucleotides are TGCAGTGCTAAATTAGTAGGCCAAGAGACCCAGTACTTC.

This clonotype was detected only a few times. V and J are TRBV7-2 and TRBJ1-2; 7 positions agree with TRBD1. With V trimmed by 5 bases and J by 6 bases, 6 bases remained unmatched. The CDR3 is made up of 13 amino acids. Germline assignment: CDR1 SGHTA and CDR2 FQGNSA. CDR3 sequence reads: CASSPGQLNGYTF. The CDR3 nucleotides are TGTGCCAGCAGCCCGGGACAGCTTAATGGCTACACCTTC.

This clonotype was detected many times. The CDR3 DNA is TGTGCCAGCAGTTTCGGTGGCACAGATACGCAGTATTTT. This codes for CASSFGGTDTQYF. The chain carries TRBV12-3 or TRBV12-4 and TRBJ2-3; D is unclear. This CDR3 comprises 13 residues. V lost 3 bases to trimming and J lost 1 base, with 5 bases between them.

The V call is TRBV6-2 or TRBV6-3, the J call TRBJ2-1, with 13 positions matching TRBD2. Germline V CDR1 and CDR2: MNHEY, SVGEGT. The CDR3 runs 17 residues. Trimming took 5 bases from V and 4 from J; bases not matched to a gene: 8. The CDR3, as DNA: TGTGCCAGCAGTGGAAGGACTAGCGGGGGCCTATACAATGAGCAGTTCTTC. It yields the protein CASSGRTSGGLYNEQFF.

V and J are TRBV12-3 or TRBV12-4 and TRBJ2-1; D remains ambiguous. This CDR3 comprises 16 residues. The V gene lost 10 bases and the J gene lost 5 bases, with 24 bases spanning the gap. The CDR3 coding sequence is TGTGCCACCAGAATCGCGGACCTAGAATTAAACAATGAGCAGTTCTTC. Translating it yields CATRIADLELNNEQFF.

This rearrangement joins TRBV6-5 to TRBJ1-2; TRBD1 matches 11 bases. Germline V gene lookup returns CDR1 MNHEY and CDR2 SVGAGI. With V trimmed by 8 bases and J by 8 bases, 13 bases remained unmatched. This CDR3 spans 15 amino acids. The CDR3 region has the DNA TGTGCCAGCGGCCGGGACAGGGGGAGGGTGTGGGGCTACACCTTC. Translation: CASGRDRGRVWGYTF.

The rearrangement links TRBV29-1 to TRBJ2-1; D may be TRBD1 or TRBD2 (5 bases each). The V end lost 0 bases, the J end lost 3 bases, and 15 bases lay between the germline ends. Germline CDR1 reads SQVTM; CDR2 reads ANQGSEA. This CDR3 spans 16 amino acids. CDR3 residues: CSVEDPRDGGYNEQFF. In DNA form, the CDR3 reads TGCAGCGTTGAAGACCCCCGGGACGGAGGCTACAATGAGCAGTTCTTC.

J is TRBJ2-2 and V is TRBV28, with TRBD1 as a possible D gene (6 bases). The CDR3 covers 14 residues. V lost 5 bases and J 5 bases, leaving 12 bases between the germline ends. CDR1 and CDR2 from the germline V gene are MDHEN and SYDVKM. CDR3 in amino acids: CASSLKTGTGELFF. The CDR3 coding sequence is TGTGCCAGCAGTCTAAAAACAGGGACCGGGGAGCTGTTTTTT. The entire variable domain, with the rest obtained from reference TRBV28 and TRBJ2-2, is as follows: DVKVTQSSRYLVKRTGEKVFLECVQDMDHENMFWYRQDPGLGLRLIYFSYDVKMKEKGDIPEGYSVSREKKERFSLILESASTNQTSMYLCASSLKTGTGELFFGEGSRLTVL.

This clonotype was seen a handful of times. The junction shows a germline mismatch at one end, possibly a read error. The genes are TRBV4-2 and TRBJ2-3; 10 positions agree with TRBD2. The CDR3 sequence is 15 residues long. CDR1 and CDR2 (germline): LGHNA, YNFKEQ. For the CDR3, the DNA is TGTGCCAGTAGCCCTAGCGGGAGTCTTCCTGATACGCAGTATTTT. Amino acids: CASSPSGSLPDTQYF.

This clonotype was seen a single time. J is TRBJ2-2 and V is TRBV5-1; 13 bases match TRBD2. The CDR3 runs to 19 residues. V shed 2 bases and J 0 bases; nucleotides not matched to a gene: 7. Per the germline V gene, CDR1 is SGHRS and CDR2 is YFSETQ. CDR3 sequence reads: CASSFRLAGGPTNTGELFF. The CDR3 nucleotides read TGCGCCAGCAGCTTCAGACTAGCGGGAGGTCCAACGAACACCGGGGAGCTGTTTTTT.

This clonotype turned up a few times. V usage is TRBV29-1 and J usage is TRBJ2-1; possible D gene TRBD1, 6 bases. This CDR3 is 15 amino acids long. Germline loops: CDR1 SQVTM, CDR2 ANQGSEA. Deletions cut 2 bases from V and 10 bases from J, with 21 bases between. The CDR3 bases are TGCAGCGTTGAAACCATCACGAAGGGGACATACGAGCAGTTCTTC. Translating it yields CSVETITKGTYEQFF.